This TCR beta chain was found in a study of blood T cell repertoires in COVID-19. For the study at large: Acute-phase and convalescent COVID-19 samples originated in the United States, Italy and Spain. The cDNA or gDNA used as material had been derived from T cells, B-cell-depleted T cells, or PBMCs.

This CDR3 contains 16 residues. Looked up from germline, CDR1 is SEHNR and CDR2 is FQNEAQ (reference sequence). Trimming at V came to 4 bases and at J to 0 bases, leaving 4 bases not matched to a gene. Original processing methods: Nucleated cell number was recorded as an estimate derived from reference gene primer amplification. Profiling relied on immunoSEQ multiplex PCR, and the TCRdb table lists in-frame clones only, not all of them. The V and J calls and clone size come from that table; D and trimming were worked out from the DNA. The sample records roughly 59,000 clones, around 85% being singletons. This clone has more than one count but fewer than ten.

Sequencing used peripheral blood. This TCR came from a human donor in a cohort sampled during active COVID-19. V usage is TRBV7-9 and J usage is TRBJ2-1, with TRBD1 matching over 9 bases. The CDR3 DNA sequence: TGTGCCAGCAGCTCCGGGACAGGGAGCTCCTACAATGAGCAGTTCTTC. Encoded protein: CASSSGTGSSYNEQFF.